These T cell receptor beta chains were read from a single sample in a study of T cells in tumors after PD-1 blockade. Clones were sequenced by immunoSEQ multiplex PCR, and TCRdb holds only the in-frame ones, with some missing. This table holds roughly 59,000 clones, around 80% found once. The input for sequencing was PBMCs, taken before anti-PD-1 treatment. These receptors were collected from a human donor with basal cell carcinoma. CDR3s include the opening cysteine and the closing phenylalanine or tryptophan. Each record gives: clone size, J gene, V gene, D gene, CDR3 DNA, CDR3 protein. D genes are given only for firm matches. A row's size may be missing; if present it is once, few, many or a size class.

abundance: .; j_gene: TRBJ1-4; v_gene: TRBV18; d_gene: .; CDR3nt: TGTGCCAGCTCACCAACAAGGGGGGGTTCTGAAAAACTGTTTTTT; CDR3aa: CASSPTRGGSEKLFF
abundance: few; j_gene: TRBJ1-5; v_gene: TRBV7-9; d_gene: .; CDR3nt: TGTGCCAGCAGCTTAGATCAGCCCCAGCATTTT; CDR3aa: CASSLDQPQHF
abundance: few; j_gene: TRBJ2-2; v_gene: TRBV27; d_gene: .; CDR3nt: TGTGCCAGCAGTTTCGGGATTTTCACCGGGGAGCTGTTTTTT; CDR3aa: CASSFGIFTGELFF
abundance: .; j_gene: TRBJ2-6; v_gene: TRBV20-1; d_gene: .; CDR3nt: TGCAGTGCTAGTTTGGGGACTGGGGCCAACGTCCTGACTTTC; CDR3aa: CSASLGTGANVLTF
abundance: .; j_gene: TRBJ1-1; v_gene: TRBV27; d_gene: .; CDR3nt: TGTGCCAGCAGGACGCGCACTGAAGCTTTCTTT; CDR3aa: CASRTRTEAFF
abundance: .; j_gene: TRBJ1-6; v_gene: TRBV19; d_gene: TRBD1; CDR3nt: TGTGCCAGTAGTATAGCCGGACAGGGTCTGCGGAATTCACCCCTCCACTTT; CDR3aa: CASSIAGQGLRNSPLHF
abundance: .; j_gene: TRBJ2-1; v_gene: TRBV10-1; d_gene: .; CDR3nt: TGCGCCAGCAGTGAGTCCCCCTACAATGAGCAGTTCTTC; CDR3aa: CASSESPYNEQFF
abundance: .; j_gene: TRBJ2-3; v_gene: TRBV3-1/TRBV3-2; d_gene: .; CDR3nt: TGTGCCAGCAGCCAAGCCAGGGGCACAGATACGCAGTATTTT; CDR3aa: CASSQARGTDTQYF
abundance: .; j_gene: TRBJ2-3; v_gene: TRBV5-1; d_gene: TRBD2; CDR3nt: TGCGCCAGCAGCTTACTCGTCAGCGGGGGCCGTAGCACAGATACGCAGTATTTT; CDR3aa: CASSLLVSGGRSTDTQYF
abundance: once; j_gene: TRBJ2-6; v_gene: TRBV5-1; d_gene: .; CDR3nt: TGCGCCAGCAGCTTGCCTGGGGCCAACGTCCTGACTTTC; CDR3aa: CASSLPGANVLTF
abundance: once; j_gene: TRBJ1-1; v_gene: TRBV7-2; d_gene: .; CDR3nt: TGTGCCAGCAGCTTAGCCTTTGGGGGAACTGAAGCTTTCTTT; CDR3aa: CASSLAFGGTEAFF
abundance: .; j_gene: TRBJ2-3; v_gene: TRBV29-1; d_gene: TRBD1; CDR3nt: TGCAGCGTTGAAGATTTAGGGACAGGGACTGATACGCAGTATTTT; CDR3aa: CSVEDLGTGTDTQYF
abundance: .; j_gene: TRBJ2-3; v_gene: TRBV7-9; d_gene: .; CDR3nt: TGTGCCAGCAGCTTTCCGGGGGCAGGAGGAGATACGCAGTATTTT; CDR3aa: CASSFPGAGGDTQYF
abundance: .; j_gene: TRBJ2-2; v_gene: TRBV18; d_gene: .; CDR3nt: TGTGCCAGCTCACCACTTCCCGGCGGGGAGCTGTTTTTT; CDR3aa: CASSPLPGGELFF
abundance: .; j_gene: TRBJ1-1; v_gene: TRBV29-1; d_gene: .; CDR3nt: TGCAGCGTTAACCCCCGGGGGGCGGGCACTGAAGCTTTCTTT; CDR3aa: CSVNPRGAGTEAFF
abundance: .; j_gene: TRBJ2-7; v_gene: TRBV12-5; d_gene: TRBD1; CDR3nt: TGTGCTAGTGGTTTGGGAACAGGGGCCTACGAGCAGTACTTC; CDR3aa: CASGLGTGAYEQYF
abundance: .; j_gene: TRBJ1-3; v_gene: TRBV30; d_gene: TRBD1; CDR3nt: TGTGCCTGGGCCTCGGAACAGGGGGGTGGAAACACCATATATTTT; CDR3aa: CAWASEQGGGNTIYF
abundance: .; j_gene: TRBJ2-3; v_gene: TRBV9; d_gene: .; CDR3nt: TGTGCCAGCAGCGTAGGGACTGCCAACACAGATACGCAGTATTTT; CDR3aa: CASSVGTANTDTQYF
abundance: .; j_gene: TRBJ2-7; v_gene: TRBV4-2; d_gene: .; CDR3nt: TGTGCCAGCAGCCCAGGTCCCTACGAGCAGTACTTC; CDR3aa: CASSPGPYEQYF
abundance: .; j_gene: TRBJ2-7; v_gene: TRBV6-5; d_gene: .; CDR3nt: TGTGCCACCAGACAGAGCGATGGGGAGCAGTACTTC; CDR3aa: CATRQSDGEQYF
abundance: .; j_gene: TRBJ2-1; v_gene: TRBV2; d_gene: .; CDR3nt: TGTGCCAGCACAGGGAATGAGGACAATGAGCAGTTCTTC; CDR3aa: CASTGNEDNEQFF
abundance: few; j_gene: TRBJ1-1; v_gene: TRBV5-1; d_gene: .; CDR3nt: TGCGCCAGCAGCTTGGAGTCGGAAAACACTGAAGCTTTCTTT; CDR3aa: CASSLESENTEAFF
abundance: .; j_gene: TRBJ2-5; v_gene: TRBV11-3; d_gene: TRBD2; CDR3nt: TGTGCCAGCAGCTTAGATCCGTTAGCGGGGGGCCAAGAGACCCAGTACTTC; CDR3aa: CASSLDPLAGGQETQYF
abundance: few; j_gene: TRBJ1-5; v_gene: TRBV15; d_gene: .; CDR3nt: TGTGCCACCAGCAAGTCACCCAAAGGCCCCCAGCATTTT; CDR3aa: CATSKSPKGPQHF
abundance: .; j_gene: TRBJ2-5; v_gene: TRBV18; d_gene: .; CDR3nt: TGTGCCAGCTCACCAGTCGGGGACCCCCTAGAGGGGACCCAGTACTTC; CDR3aa: CASSPVGDPLEGTQYF
abundance: .; j_gene: TRBJ1-4; v_gene: TRBV11-1; d_gene: TRBD1; CDR3nt: TGTGCCAGCAGCCCCGGACAGGGAGGTCAAGAAAAACTGTTTTTT; CDR3aa: CASSPGQGGQEKLFF
abundance: .; j_gene: TRBJ2-2; v_gene: TRBV5-5; d_gene: TRBD2; CDR3nt: TGTGCCAGCAGCTTGTCTTGGGGACTAGTTTCGAACACCGGGGAGCTGTTTTTT; CDR3aa: CASSLSWGLVSNTGELFF
abundance: once; j_gene: TRBJ2-7; v_gene: TRBV5-1; d_gene: .; CDR3nt: TGCGCCAGCAGCTTGGAGTCCACTTGGGACGAGCAGTACTTC; CDR3aa: CASSLESTWDEQYF
abundance: .; j_gene: TRBJ1-1; v_gene: TRBV2; d_gene: .; CDR3nt: TGTGCCAGCAGCACACATAGGACTCTCCTTGGACCTGAAGCTTTCTTT; CDR3aa: CASSTHRTLLGPEAFF
abundance: .; j_gene: TRBJ2-3; v_gene: TRBV27; d_gene: .; CDR3nt: TGTGCCAGCAGTTTATCTCGCCAATTCACAGATACGCAGTATTTT; CDR3aa: CASSLSRQFTDTQYF
abundance: .; j_gene: TRBJ2-7; v_gene: TRBV27; d_gene: .; CDR3nt: TGTGCCAGCAGCCGCGTCGCGGTCTCCTCCTACGAGCAGTACTTC; CDR3aa: CASSRVAVSSYEQYF
abundance: .; j_gene: TRBJ1-5; v_gene: TRBV30; d_gene: .; CDR3nt: TGTGCCTGGAGTGTACGGGAAAATCAGCCCCAGCATTTT; CDR3aa: CAWSVRENQPQHF
abundance: once; j_gene: TRBJ2-7; v_gene: TRBV1; d_gene: .; CDR3nt: TGCACCAGCAGCCAAGTGGGCCAGGCGCTTTCCTACGAGCAGTACTTC; CDR3aa: CTSSQVGQALSYEQYF
abundance: .; j_gene: TRBJ2-3; v_gene: TRBV5-1; d_gene: TRBD1; CDR3nt: TGCGCCAGCAGCCAAGCTACCGGGACAGGGACAGATACGCAGTATTTT; CDR3aa: CASSQATGTGTDTQYF
abundance: few; j_gene: TRBJ1-1; v_gene: TRBV5-6; d_gene: .; CDR3nt: TGTGCCAGCAGCCGGCGTGGAGGGACGGCGAACACTGAAGCTTTCTTT; CDR3aa: CASSRRGGTANTEAFF
abundance: .; j_gene: TRBJ2-3; v_gene: TRBV3-1/TRBV3-2; d_gene: .; CDR3nt: TGTGCCAGCAGGGGGCCTAGCACAGATACGCAGTATTTT; CDR3aa: CASRGPSTDTQYF
abundance: .; j_gene: TRBJ2-1; v_gene: TRBV6-6; d_gene: TRBD2; CDR3nt: TGTGCCAGTAGCGGGGGGGCCCACAATGAGCAGTTCTTC; CDR3aa: CASSGGAHNEQFF
abundance: once; j_gene: TRBJ2-7; v_gene: TRBV11-1; d_gene: TRBD1; CDR3nt: TGTGCCAGCAGCCGAACAGGGGGCGGCGAGCAGTACTTC; CDR3aa: CASSRTGGGEQYF
abundance: .; j_gene: TRBJ2-3; v_gene: TRBV20-1; d_gene: .; CDR3nt: TGCAGTGCTAGTTTGGGGGCTGGTGGCACAGATACGCAGTATTTT; CDR3aa: CSASLGAGGTDTQYF
abundance: .; j_gene: TRBJ2-3; v_gene: TRBV7-8; d_gene: TRBD2; CDR3nt: TGTGCCAGCAGCTCGCGCTTGGGGCGGGGGGGCCCAGATACGCAGTATTTT; CDR3aa: CASSSRLGRGGPDTQYF
abundance: .; j_gene: TRBJ1-2; v_gene: TRBV20-1; d_gene: .; CDR3nt: TGCAGCGCAACCCGGGAAAGTGGCTACACCTTC; CDR3aa: CSATRESGYTF
abundance: .; j_gene: TRBJ2-7; v_gene: TRBV28; d_gene: .; CDR3nt: TGTGCCAGCAGTTTGGGGTTCGAGCAGTACTTC; CDR3aa: CASSLGFEQYF
abundance: .; j_gene: TRBJ1-2; v_gene: TRBV6-5; d_gene: TRBD1; CDR3nt: TGTGCCAGCAGTTACTGGAGGACAGGGGGGTATGGCTACACCTTC; CDR3aa: CASSYWRTGGYGYTF
abundance: .; j_gene: TRBJ2-5; v_gene: TRBV11-3; d_gene: .; CDR3nt: TGTGCCAGCAGCTCCGGCTACCTCTCCCAGTACTTC; CDR3aa: CASSSGYLSQYF
abundance: .; j_gene: TRBJ1-5; v_gene: TRBV6-5; d_gene: TRBD1; CDR3nt: TGTGCCAGCAGCAGACAGGGAATAGGCAATCAGCCCCAGCATTTT; CDR3aa: CASSRQGIGNQPQHF
abundance: once; j_gene: TRBJ2-1; v_gene: TRBV15; d_gene: TRBD2; CDR3nt: TGTGCCACCAGCAGAGGTTCGGGAACTAGCGGTTCCTACAATGAGCAGTTCTTC; CDR3aa: CATSRGSGTSGSYNEQFF
abundance: .; j_gene: TRBJ1-1; v_gene: TRBV5-1; d_gene: .; CDR3nt: TGCGCCAGCAGGTTGGGGACATTGAACACTGAAGCTTTCTTT; CDR3aa: CASRLGTLNTEAFF
abundance: .; j_gene: TRBJ2-5; v_gene: TRBV12-5; d_gene: .; CDR3nt: TGTGCTAGTGTCATAGGCGGGGGCGAGACCCAGTACTTC; CDR3aa: CASVIGGGETQYF
abundance: once; j_gene: TRBJ2-2; v_gene: TRBV14; d_gene: .; CDR3nt: TGTGCCAGCAGCCAAGTTTTTACCGGGGAGCTGTTTTTT; CDR3aa: CASSQVFTGELFF
abundance: .; j_gene: TRBJ1-1; v_gene: TRBV15; d_gene: .; CDR3nt: TGTGCCACCAGCCACAGTTCACTGAACACTGAAGCTTTCTTT; CDR3aa: CATSHSSLNTEAFF
abundance: few; j_gene: TRBJ2-7; v_gene: TRBV7-9; d_gene: TRBD2; CDR3nt: TGTGCCAGCACGAGGGGTAGCGGGGAGTACGAGCAGTACTTC; CDR3aa: CASTRGSGEYEQYF
abundance: .; j_gene: TRBJ2-5; v_gene: TRBV5-6; d_gene: .; CDR3nt: TGTGCCAGCAGCTTGGCGGGACAACGCGGGTTCGCCCAGTACTTC; CDR3aa: CASSLAGQRGFAQYF
abundance: .; j_gene: TRBJ2-2; v_gene: TRBV7-7; d_gene: TRBD1; CDR3nt: TGTGCTAGCGGACCGGACAGGGCGAACACCGGGGAGCTGTTTTTT; CDR3aa: CASGPDRANTGELFF
abundance: .; j_gene: TRBJ1-3; v_gene: TRBV30; d_gene: .; CDR3nt: TGTGCCTGGAGGGACCCCTCGGGGGCGTCAGGAAACACCATATATTTT; CDR3aa: CAWRDPSGASGNTIYF
abundance: .; j_gene: TRBJ2-1; v_gene: TRBV6-1; d_gene: TRBD2; CDR3nt: TGTGCCAGCAGTGATACCGGGGGGGGGTACAATGAGCAGTTCTTC; CDR3aa: CASSDTGGGYNEQFF
abundance: once; j_gene: TRBJ2-7; v_gene: TRBV7-8; d_gene: .; CDR3nt: TGTGCCAGCAGCGTTAGCCGGGGGAGTTCCTACGAGCAGTACTTC; CDR3aa: CASSVSRGSSYEQYF